This T cell receptor beta chain was recorded in a study of blood T cell repertoires in COVID-19. In Seattle, patients joined the study during active infection and were tracked longitudinally. This CDR3 has 15 amino acids. The junction had 7 bases not matched to a gene; V was cut back by 1 base and J by 9 bases. The germline CDR1 and CDR2 sequences are SGHNT and YENEEA. This clone has only a few counts. TCRdb's table, derived via immunoSEQ multiplex PCR, lists solely in-frame clones and lacks some. The data show about 170,000 clones, with roughly 82% seen just once and around 7% held by the top ten. The chain is built from TRBV11-3 and TRBJ2-1; TRBD2 matches at 9 bases. Material for sequencing was peripheral blood. This sequence was found in a woman between 40 and 50 years old with COVID-19, enrolled during active disease. CDR3 residues: CASSLGKLAGFEQFF. The CDR3 bases are TGTGCCAGCAGCTTAGGCAAGCTAGCGGGATTTGAGCAGTTCTTC.